This TCR beta chain was captured in a study of cytomegalovirus exposure and HLA in healthy donors. About the study: According to later analysis, the same platform produced the 120 validation and about 700 first-cohort repertoires.

To note about this clone: Its specificity is not known.

General study results and limits: It was reportedly the case that the classifier diagnosed cytomegalovirus status with high specificity and sensitivity. A subsequent analysis found that TCR clusters from the first cohort also tended to co-occur in the approximately 130 validation repertoires, with about 95% of cluster scores above 0.

Per the germline V gene, CDR1 is SGHDT and CDR2 is YYEEEE. Trimming removed 3 bases at V and 3 bases at J, with 7 bases between. This CDR3 region has 12 residues. Assay used: immunoSEQ multiplex PCR; TCRdb lists only in-frame clones, some missing. The table shows 150,000 to 200,000 clones, with just under 85% occurring only once. The clonotype was recovered from a man aged 25 to 40 in good health and CMV-seropositive. The chain links TRBV5-6 to TRBJ2-7; D is perhaps TRBD2 (5 bases). Sequencing was performed on PBMCs. The CDR3 reads CASSSGYYEQYF. In nucleotides, the CDR3 is TGTGCCAGCAGCTCGGGGTACTACGAGCAGTACTTC.